This paragraph covers one TCR beta chain sequence. The antigen is not known. Patients who had autoimmune disease history or got systemic immunosuppression were left out. The germline V and J ends were trimmed by 4 bases and 10 bases, with 17 bases remaining between them. The CDR3 loop spans 14 amino acids. Germline CDR1 and CDR2: ENHRY and SYGVKD. The data belong to a study of OX40 agonist ivuxolimab in advanced cancers. Study details: Dose-escalation patients' cancers were hepatocellular carcinoma, melanoma, renal cell or head and neck cancer.

Study results and caveats: Part of the nonresponder group also had normalized T-cell clonal expansion that was low. The study found that CD8+ T cells averaged more expanded clones than CD4+.

The method was immunoSEQ multiplex PCR; TCRdb's version includes in-frame clones alone and lacks a portion of them. Seen here are 99,000 or so clones, roughly 90% observed once, and the top ten hold 0.25% to 0.35%. This chain connects TRBV10-3 to TRBJ1-5; maybe TRBD1 (6 bases). The source of this sequence is an adult with an advanced solid tumor such as melanoma, head and neck, liver or kidney cancer. The source material was CD4+ or CD8+ T cells sorted from blood, sampled in a trial of the OX40 agonist ivuxolimab. CDR3 in amino acids: CAISAVGGRRPQHF. CDR3 DNA sequence: TGTGCCATCAGTGCCGTGGGGGGCAGGCGACCCCAGCATTTT.